This T cell receptor (beta chain) comes out of a study of control samples from healthy donors and cancer patients. The repertoire was sequenced with immunoSEQ multiplex PCR; TCRdb's copy has only in-frame clones and lacks some. The sample includes some 130,000 clones, 90% of them seen just once. Germline CDR1 is LNHDA and CDR2 is SQIVND (reference sequence). V was clipped by 7 bases and J by 3 bases, with 13 bases between them. The CDR3 covers 13 residues. Input material: blood. The receptor was derived from a man between 18 and 29 years old in good health. This chain links TRBV19 with TRBJ2-7; tentatively, D is TRBD1 or TRBD2 (5 bases each). DNA of the CDR3: TGTGCCAGTACCCGGGACGCGTTCTACGAGCAGTACGTC. Protein: CASTRDAFYEQYV.